Each of the 27 T cell receptor beta chains below was sequenced from the same sample in a study of T-cell reconstitution after alpha-beta-depleted transplantation in children. Using unique molecular identifiers, the investigators prepared the TCRbeta library. MiXCR, applied by TCRdb to the PCR reads, yields one record per CDR3 protein. Among 600,000 to 700,000 distinct CDR3 sequences, 15% to 20% were seen once, and the ten largest hold 1.1%. Source: PBMCs from the stem cell graft donor, taken from the stem cell graft. Receptors originate from a human donor who donated a stem cell graft to a child with acute myeloid leukemia.

This clonotype was counted between two and nine times. The V and J genes are TRBV6-1 and TRBJ1-1; unclear D gene. The CDR3 is made up of 13 amino acids. Germline assignment: CDR1 MNHNS and CDR2 SASEGT. The V end was cut by 6 bases, the J end by 3 bases, with 11 bases between. The CDR3 sequence: CASRGGQYTEAFF. Here the CDR3 DNA reads TGTGCCAGCAGAGGTGGTCAGTACACTGAAGCTTTCTTT.

This clonotype was picked up many times. This chain connects TRBV20-1 to TRBJ2-3; 11 bases fit TRBD2. The germline V gene encodes CDR1 DFQATT and CDR2 SNEGSKA (reference sequence). CDR3 length equals 15 residues. V trimming: 3 bases; J trimming: 2 bases; junction bases outside the gene matches: 4. The chain's CDR3 is CSASIAGGSTDTQYF. CDR3 DNA sequence: TGCAGTGCTAGTATAGCGGGGGGGTCCACAGATACGCAGTATTTT.

The V and J genes are TRBV7-2 and TRBJ2-7; D not resolved. Trimming left V 3 bases short and J 0 bases short, with 9 bases between. This CDR3 has 14 amino acids. Germline assignment: CDR1 SGHTA and CDR2 FQGNSA. DNA for the CDR3: TGTGCCAGCAGCTTTGACTCCACCTCCTACGAGCAGTACTTC. Translated, it gives CASSFDSTSYEQYF.

Comments on this clonotype: Just one base apart from a much larger clone, this may be a read error. This chain connects TRBV5-6 to TRBJ2-5, with D perhaps TRBD1 or TRBD2 (5 bases each). CDR1 and CDR2 from the germline V gene are SGHDT and YYEEEE. This CDR3 comprises 15 residues. This CDR3 reads CSSSLGVPSMGAQYF. CDR3 nucleotides: TGTTCCAGCAGCTTGGGGGTTCCGTCGATGGGGGCCCAGTACTTC.

This clonotype was recorded many times. This sequence joins TRBV20-1 and TRBJ1-2; 7 bases fit TRBD1. Germline assignment: CDR1 DFQATT and CDR2 SNEGSKA (reference sequence). The J segment lost 5 bases and the V segment lost 6 bases, leaving 6 bases of the junction unmatched. The CDR3 length is 12 residues. This CDR3 is CSATDRAYGYTF. The CDR3 DNA is TGCAGTGCAACAGACAGGGCATATGGCTACACCTTC.

The J gene is TRBJ1-3, the V gene TRBV7-9; no definite D call. The length of the CDR3 is 14 residues. The germline gives CDR1 SEHNR, CDR2 FQNEAQ (reference sequence). V gave up 6 bases and J gave up 3 bases, with 12 bases separating them. DNA for the CDR3: TGTGCCAGCAGAAGCGGTGGGCTTGGAAACACCATATATTTT. It specifies CASRSGGLGNTIYF.

With regard to this clonotype: This could be a read error, since a much larger clone is one nucleotide away. The V call is TRBV15, the J call TRBJ2-7; D may be TRBD1 or TRBD2 (5 bases each). Germline CDR1 LNHNV, CDR2 YYDKDF (reference sequence). Trimming stripped 5 bases from V and 2 bases from J, with 19 bases between. This CDR3 comprises 16 residues. The DNA of the CDR3 is TGTGCCACCAGCCCTAGACGGGGCAGATTTACCTACGAGCAGTACTTC. As protein: CATSPRRGRFTYEQYF.

The chain recombines TRBV7-2 with TRBJ1-6; 7 bases line up with TRBD1. The CDR3 runs 15 residues. The trim removed 5 bases at V and 7 bases at J, leaving 8 bases unmatched. Germline CDR1 and CDR2: SGHTA and FQGNSA. CDR3 residues: CASSAPGQKNSPLHF. Here the CDR3 DNA reads TGTGCCAGCAGCGCCCCGGGACAGAAGAATTCACCCCTCCACTTT.

This clonotype was recorded at least ten times. This rearrangement joins TRBV7-2 to TRBJ2-7, with TRBD2 identical over 11 bases. The CDR3 totals 15 residues. Per germline, CDR1 SGHTA and CDR2 FQGNSA. V was pared by 4 bases and J by 2 bases, with 4 bases of the junction left unmatched. CDR3 sequence reads: CASSSGLAGAYEQYF. CDR3 DNA sequence: TGTGCCAGCAGCTCCGGACTAGCGGGTGCCTACGAGCAGTACTTC.

There are a few counts of this clonotype. This rearrangement joins TRBV3-1 to TRBJ1-5, with D uncertain. The CDR3 contains 13 residues. The V end lost 2 bases, the J end lost 5 bases, and 7 bases lay between the germline ends. Germline V gene sequence: CDR1 LGHDT, CDR2 YNNKEL (reference sequence). CDR3 protein: CASSQRADQPQHF. DNA for the CDR3: TGTGCCAGCAGCCAACGAGCGGATCAGCCCCAGCATTTT. The full variable domain, with the rest looked up from reference TRBV3-1 and TRBJ1-5, is DTAVSQTPKYLVTQMGNDKSIKCEQNLGHDTMYWYKQDSKKFLKIMFSYNNKELIINETVPNRFSPKSPDKAHLNLHINSLELGDSAVYFCASSQRADQPQHFGDGTRLSIL.

This clonotype was seen repeatedly, ten times or more. The V gene is TRBV20-1, the J gene TRBJ2-3; D possibly corresponds to TRBD1 (7 bases). The germline V and J ends were trimmed by 1 base and 4 bases, with 15 bases remaining between them. The CDR3 spans 15 residues. In germline, CDR1 is DFQATT, CDR2 SNEGSKA (reference sequence). CDR3 region: CSARGGGQAPDTQYF. CDR3 DNA sequence: TGCAGTGCTAGAGGGGGAGGACAGGCCCCAGATACGCAGTATTTT.

The rearrangement joins TRBV7-8 to TRBJ2-3, with 12 bases matching TRBD2. This CDR3 is 17 amino acids long. The junction had 8 bases not matched to a gene; V was cut back by 2 bases and J by 5 bases. Germline V gives CDR1 SGHVS, CDR2 FQNEAQ. CDR3 in DNA: TGTGCCAGCAGCTTATTGCCCCTAGCGGGGGGGAGAGATACGCAGTATTTT. Amino acid sequence: CASSLLPLAGGRDTQYF.

The rearrangement uses TRBV10-1 and TRBJ1-2; D might be TRBD1 (6 bases). Between the trimmed V and J ends, which lost 5 bases and 7 bases, there was a span of 14 bases. The germline V gene encodes CDR1 WNHNN and CDR2 SYGVQD (reference sequence). The CDR3 is 13 residues long. The CDR3 region has the DNA TGCGCCAGCAGTAGGACAGTGGGAATTGGCTACACCTTC. It codes for CASSRTVGIGYTF.

The sample holds a few counts of this clonotype. The chain links TRBV18 to TRBJ1-2; possible D gene TRBD1, 6 bases. Germline assignment: CDR1 KGHSH and CDR2 LQKENI. This CDR3 has 13 residues. V was cut by 6 bases and J by 8 bases, with 16 bases left in between. The CDR3 reads CASSPTGARGYTF. DNA of the CDR3: TGTGCCAGCTCGCCGACAGGAGCTCGGGGCTACACCTTC.

The sample holds a few counts of this clonotype. The chain employs TRBV29-1 and TRBJ2-5; no reliable D call. Germline CDR1 reads SQVTM; CDR2 reads ANQGSEA. This CDR3 has 14 amino acids. Trimming cost V 8 bases and J 1 base, with 17 bases left between them. The CDR3 loop is CSTRTSFFQETQYF. The DNA of the CDR3 is TGCAGCACTCGTACATCGTTTTTCCAAGAGACCCAGTACTTC.

This clonotype has only a few counts. V is TRBV4-3 and J is TRBJ2-3; D may be TRBD1 (5 bases). This CDR3 has 17 amino acids. Germline V CDR1 and CDR2: LGHNA, YSLEER. V lost 0 bases, J lost 3 bases, and 16 bases lay in between. The CDR3: CASSQEYLTVLTDTQYF. DNA for the CDR3: TGCGCCAGCAGCCAAGAGTACTTGACAGTTTTAACAGATACGCAGTATTTT.

The V gene is TRBV4-1, the J gene TRBJ2-1; tentatively, D is TRBD2 (5 bases). This CDR3 has 11 residues. Germline CDR1 is MGHRA and CDR2 is YSYEKL. Between the trimmed V and J ends, which lost 1 base and 13 bases, there was a span of 8 bases. CDR3 sequence (DNA): TGCGCCAGCAGCCAAGGGCGGGCCCAGTTCTTC. Its translation is CASSQGRAQFF.

This clonotype was seen many times. The chain carries TRBV20-1 and TRBJ1-2, with 7 bases identical to TRBD1. Germline V gene sequence: CDR1 DFQATT, CDR2 SNEGSKA (reference sequence). The V gene end was trimmed by 6 bases and the J gene end by 4 bases; junction bases not matched to a gene: 11. The CDR3 runs 14 residues. The CDR3 region is CSAISGTEVYGYTF. CDR3 coding DNA: TGCAGTGCAATATCAGGGACAGAGGTCTATGGCTACACCTTC.

In its sample, this clonotype was seen many times. V usage is TRBV6-2 or TRBV6-3 and J usage is TRBJ2-7; 9 bases are a match to TRBD2. The germline gives CDR1 MNHEY, CDR2 SVGEGT. After removal of 6 bases from V and 3 bases from J, the junction contained 6 bases not matched to a gene. The CDR3 runs 14 residues. The CDR3 bases are TGTGCCAGCAGCTTCAGCGGGGGGATCTACGAGCAGTACGTC. Its protein product is CASSFSGGIYEQYV.

This clonotype was recorded a few times. The chain uses TRBV7-6 and TRBJ1-1; D is undetermined. CDR3 length equals 14 residues. Trimming cost V 2 bases and J 2 bases, with 9 bases left between them. The germline V gene has CDR1 SGHVS and CDR2 FNYEAQ. The DNA for the CDR3 is TGTGCCAGCAGCTTAACGGCAGCCAACACTGAAGCTTTCTTT. It specifies CASSLTAANTEAFF.

The chain employs TRBV2 and TRBJ2-1; D might be TRBD2 (6 bases). Germline CDR1 and CDR2: SNHLY and FYNNEI. The V and J ends lost 1 base and 10 bases respectively, with 8 bases between them. There are 12 residues in the CDR3. The chain's CDR3 is CASSEGRGEQFF. CDR3 in DNA: TGTGCCAGCAGTGAAGGCCGGGGGGAGCAGTTCTTC.

This clonotype has a count of ten or more. This sequence joins TRBV20-1 and TRBJ2-3, with 9 bases identical to TRBD1. The V gene's germline CDR1 is DFQATT and CDR2 SNEGSKA (reference sequence). This CDR3 is built from 16 residues. V lost 3 bases and J lost 2; bases outside the gene matches: 9. The DNA for the CDR3 is TGCAGTGCTAGGACCGACAGGGGGATCTTCACAGATACGCAGTATTTT. Translating it yields CSARTDRGIFTDTQYF.

This clonotype appeared many times. The J gene is TRBJ2-7, the V gene TRBV29-1; 8 bases match TRBD1. The CDR3 has 13 amino acids. The V segment lost 3 bases and the J segment 7 bases; nucleotides outside the gene matches: 8. Germline V gives CDR1 SQVTM, CDR2 ANQGSEA. DNA for the CDR3: TGCAGCGTTGAGTCCCAGGGGGCGGGGGAGCAGTACTTC. It translates to CSVESQGAGEQYF.

This clonotype was detected only a few times. The rearrangement links TRBV4-3 to TRBJ2-1, with TRBD1 matching 11 bases. V lost 3 bases and J lost 8; bases outside the gene matches: 12. CDR3 length: 17 residues. CDR1 and CDR2 (germline): LGHNA, YSLEER. The CDR3 sequence: CASSQGIGQGAGYEQFF. CDR3 DNA: TGCGCCAGCAGCCAGGGAATTGGACAGGGGGCAGGGTATGAGCAGTTCTTC.

The gene calls are TRBV15 and TRBJ2-4; 10 nucleotides line up with TRBD1. The CDR3 consists of 17 residues. Germline trimming cut 7 bases from V and 0 bases from J; bases unmatched to any gene: 9. Germline V gene data show CDR1 as LNHNV and CDR2 as YYDKDF (reference sequence). CDR3 region: CATKDRGTSIAKNIQYF. The DNA of the CDR3 is TGTGCCACCAAGGACAGGGGGACTTCTATAGCCAAAAACATTCAGTACTTC.

This clonotype occurred once. The rearrangement uses TRBV6-2 or TRBV6-3 and TRBJ2-2, with D unclear. The length of the CDR3 is 13 residues. Per germline, CDR1 MNHEY and CDR2 SVGEGT. Trimming took 8 bases from V and 1 from J, leaving 8 bases between them. Here the CDR3 reads CASDTGNTGELFF. As DNA, the CDR3 is TGTGCCAGCGACACGGGGAACACCGGGGAGCTGTTTTTT.

Ten or more counts support this clonotype. The genes are TRBV5-1 and TRBJ2-3; 11 bases are a match to TRBD2. Germline values: CDR1 SGHRS, CDR2 YFSETQ. V shed 4 bases, J shed 2 bases, and the junction held 12 bases outside the gene matches. The CDR3 has 18 residues. This CDR3 is CASSPGLAGKGFTDTQYF. DNA of the CDR3: TGCGCCAGCAGCCCCGGACTAGCGGGCAAGGGTTTCACAGATACGCAGTATTTT.